These T cell receptor beta chains were read from a single sample in a study of T cell repertoires in cytomegalovirus infection. TCRdb re-called the reads with MiXCR, one entry per CDR3 protein. Of a few hundred thousand distinct CDR3 sequences in the sample, 20% to 25% were seen once. Their recognized antigens are unknown. The starting material was cultured PBMCs, obtained from culture after CMV antigen stimulation. The receptors were gathered from a human donor in good health (CMV status not recorded). Some clones in this sample may be carry-over from other donors' samples. Both conserved end residues are part of each CDR3. Fields, in order: V gene, D gene, J gene, clone size, CDR3 protein, CDR3 DNA. D genes are given only for firm matches. The size field is filled for only some rows; it gives once, few, many or a size class.

v_call: TRBV7-2; d_call: -; j_call: TRBJ2-7; clone_size: many; cdr3_aa: CASSLEGTSSYEQYF; cdr3_nt: TGTGCCAGCAGCTTAGAGGGAACCAGCTCCTACGAGCAGTACTTC
v_call: TRBV18; d_call: -; j_call: TRBJ2-7; clone_size: -; cdr3_aa: CASSPRVGTLIYEQYF; cdr3_nt: TGTGCCAGCTCACCCCGTGTAGGGACGCTAATCTACGAGCAGTACTTC
v_call: TRBV7-6; d_call: TRBD2; j_call: TRBJ2-5; clone_size: -; cdr3_aa: CASSRGVAQETQYF; cdr3_nt: TGTGCCAGCAGCCGGGGGGTAGCTCAAGAGACCCAGTACTTC
v_call: TRBV7-6; d_call: TRBD2; j_call: TRBJ2-1; clone_size: few; cdr3_aa: CASSRTPGLAGHEQFF; cdr3_nt: TGTGCCAGCAGTCGAACACCGGGACTAGCGGGACATGAGCAGTTCTTC
v_call: TRBV11-3; d_call: TRBD1; j_call: TRBJ1-1; clone_size: -; cdr3_aa: CASSLASTGDTEAFF; cdr3_nt: TGTGCCAGCAGCTTAGCCTCGACAGGGGACACTGAAGCTTTCTTT
v_call: TRBV7-2; d_call: TRBD2; j_call: TRBJ2-1; clone_size: many; cdr3_aa: CASSPYREGNNEQFF; cdr3_nt: TGTGCCAGCAGCCCCTACCGGGAGGGCAACAATGAGCAGTTCTTC
v_call: TRBV28; d_call: TRBD2; j_call: TRBJ2-4; clone_size: many; cdr3_aa: CASRGLAGVSNIQYF; cdr3_nt: TGTGCCAGCAGGGGTCTAGCGGGCGTTTCAAACATTCAGTACTTC
v_call: TRBV29-1; d_call: -; j_call: TRBJ1-4; clone_size: -; cdr3_aa: CSLRQDYILRATNEKLFF; cdr3_nt: TGCAGCCTTAGACAGGATTATATCCTCCGTGCAACTAATGAAAAACTGTTTTTT
v_call: TRBV7-8; d_call: -; j_call: TRBJ1-6; clone_size: -; cdr3_aa: CASSLSPAGDNSPLHF; cdr3_nt: TGTGCCAGCAGCTTATCCCCTGCAGGGGATAATTCACCCCTCCACTTT
v_call: TRBV7-9; d_call: -; j_call: TRBJ2-5; clone_size: many; cdr3_aa: CASSSKIVRETQYF; cdr3_nt: TGTGCCAGCAGCTCAAAAATCGTACGCGAGACCCAGTACTTC
v_call: TRBV28; d_call: -; j_call: TRBJ2-3; clone_size: -; cdr3_aa: CASSPPRPDTQYF; cdr3_nt: TGTGCCAGCAGCCCCCCACGTCCAGATACGCAGTATTTT
v_call: TRBV7-2; d_call: -; j_call: TRBJ2-2; clone_size: -; cdr3_aa: CASSLAWGRPGELFF; cdr3_nt: TGTGCCAGCAGCTTAGCCTGGGGGCGCCCCGGGGAGCTGTTTTTT
v_call: TRBV7-2; d_call: -; j_call: TRBJ1-1; clone_size: -; cdr3_aa: CASSVQGYPTEAFF; cdr3_nt: TGTGCCAGCAGCGTACAGGGTTACCCCACTGAAGCTTTCTTT
v_call: TRBV7-2; d_call: -; j_call: TRBJ2-6; clone_size: -; cdr3_aa: CASSFGSQGGANVLTF; cdr3_nt: TGTGCCAGCAGCTTCGGTAGCCAGGGTGGGGCCAACGTCCTGACTTTC